Reported below is one T cell receptor beta chain. Its antigen remains unknown. These data are taken from a study of tumor-infiltrating lymphocytes in localized non-small cell lung cancer. Sequencing was performed with immunoSEQ multiplex PCR; in TCRdb, only in-frame clones are kept and a portion is missing. The repertoire holds about 23,000 clones, 69% seen once, with under 15% in the top ten. The study's findings and limits: Higher tumor T cell infiltration than in uninvolved lung was supported by TCRbeta sequencing. Immunotypes IM1 and IM2 had similar TCR-derived T-cell fractions.

The V and J ends lost 4 bases and 3 bases, in that order; junction bases with no gene match: 2. The CDR3 has 14 residues. CDR1 is LNHDA, CDR2 SQIVND, per germline (reference sequence). The clonotype was recovered from a human donor with non-small cell lung cancer. The sample taken for sequencing was lung tumor tissue. The chain combines TRBV19 with TRBJ2-4; 8 nucleotides line up with TRBD1. CDR3 nucleotide sequence: TGTGCCAGTAGTACAGGGGGCTTCAAAAACATTCAGTACTTC. Translation: CASSTGGFKNIQYF.